The rows below give T cell receptor beta chains drawn from one sample of a study of blood T cells in healthy people across ages. TCRdb processed the 5' RACE reads anew with MiXCR; each CDR3 protein has one entry. The sample lists roughly 1,100,000 distinct CDR3 sequences, 20% to 25% occurring once. The sample also formed part of further work on T cells of mothers and their children.

The sample consisted of blood. The receptors here all came from a girl aged 2-15 years in good health. Each CDR3 is given with its conserved first and last residue. The order of the fields is V gene, J gene, clone size, D gene, CDR3 DNA, CDR3 protein. A D gene is named only where the DNA matches it firmly. Not all rows give a size; the values are once, few, many and, for expanded clones, a class.

>TRBV5-1|TRBJ1-2|few|TRBD1
TGCGCCAGCAGCTTGGCCCCGACAGGGGAAGGATCGTATGGCTACACCTTC
CASSLAPTGEGSYGYTF
>TRBV7-9|TRBJ2-1|.|.
TGTGCCAGCAGCCCCAAGACTGGCTTAGGTGAGCAGTTCTTC
CASSPKTGLGEQFF
>TRBV7-2|TRBJ2-5|.|.
TGTGCCAGCAGCCCAGAAGTAGGCCAAGAGACCCAGTACTTC
CASSPEVGQETQYF
>TRBV11-2|TRBJ2-2|few|TRBD1
TGTGCCAGCAGCGCGTACCTGGACAGGGGAAACACCGGGGAGCTGTTTTTT
CASSAYLDRGNTGELFF
>TRBV7-2|TRBJ2-3|.|TRBD2
TGTGCCAGCAGCTTAGCTCCCTCAGGTAGCGGGACAGATACGCAGTATTTT
CASSLAPSGSGTDTQYF
>TRBV6-1|TRBJ2-1|few|TRBD2
TGTGCCAGCAGCCCCATCAGCGGGGGGACCTACAATGAGCAGTTCTTC
CASSPISGGTYNEQFF
>TRBV25-1|TRBJ2-1|few|.
TGTGCCAGCAGTTCCTACCTAGGGCATGAGCAGTTCTTC
CASSSYLGHEQFF
>TRBV20-1|TRBJ1-1|.|.
TGCAGTGCCCCCGGGACCCCTGAAGCTTTCTTT
CSAPGTPEAFF
>TRBV6-1|TRBJ1-2|few|.
TGTGCCAGCAGGACCTATCAGCTCCGTGGCTACACCTTC
CASRTYQLRGYTF
>TRBV4-2|TRBJ2-3|.|.
TGTGCCAGCAGCCAAGATGGGGGCCTACTAGCCCCAGATACGCAGTATTTT
CASSQDGGLLAPDTQYF
>TRBV7-2|TRBJ2-7|.|.
TGTGCCAGCAGCTTAGATGGTGGCAGAGCCTACGAGCAGTACTTC
CASSLDGGRAYEQYF
>TRBV11-2|TRBJ2-1|few|TRBD2
TGTGCCAGCAGCGGGGAACAGCGGGAGACCTTCTACAATGAGCAGTTCTTC
CASSGEQRETFYNEQFF
>TRBV7-9|TRBJ2-1|few|.
TGTGCCAGCTTTCCCCCCGGGCCCTCCTACAATGAGCAGTTCTTC
CASFPPGPSYNEQFF
>TRBV28|TRBJ2-5|.|TRBD1
TGTGCCAGCTCTCCAACGGCCGGGACAGGGATTGAAGAGACCCAGTACTTC
CASSPTAGTGIEETQYF
>TRBV7-2|TRBJ2-3|few|.
TGTGCCAGCAGCCATCTGAAGCTCACAGATACGCAGTATTTT
CASSHLKLTDTQYF
>TRBV20-1|TRBJ2-5|few|TRBD2
TGCAGTGCCAAGACCGGGACTAGCGAGGGGCCCCAGTACTTC
CSAKTGTSEGPQYF
>TRBV3-1|TRBJ1-5|.|.
TGTGCCAGCAGCCAAGATCTAGGCATAGATCAGCCCCAGCATTTT
CASSQDLGIDQPQHF
>TRBV14|TRBJ2-7|.|.
TGTGCCAGCAGCCCAATAGACCGAGGAGGGAACGGCTACGAGCAGTACTTC
CASSPIDRGGNGYEQYF
>TRBV11-3|TRBJ2-7|few|.
TGTGCCAGCAGCCGGGGATCTGGCGAGCAGTACTTC
CASSRGSGEQYF
>TRBV20-1|TRBJ2-7|.|TRBD2
TGCAGTGCTAGAGATAGCGGGAGGGCTGGGAGCTACGAGCAGTACTTC
CSARDSGRAGSYEQYF
>TRBV20-1|TRBJ1-2|.|.
TGCAGTGCTAGACATAGAACTAACTATGGCTACACCTTC
CSARHRTNYGYTF
>TRBV27|TRBJ2-5|.|.
TGTGCCAGCAGTGCCCAGAAAGAGACCCAGTACTTC
CASSAQKETQYF
>TRBV6-1|TRBJ2-1|.|TRBD1
TGTGCCAGCAGTGATGGGGCAGGGGGCCTCTACAATGAGCAGTTCTTC
CASSDGAGGLYNEQFF
>TRBV25-1|TRBJ2-1|few|TRBD2
TGTGCCAGCAGCCTCATAAATGGACTAGTTCACAATGAGCAGTTCTTC
CASSLINGLVHNEQFF
>TRBV12-3/TRBV12-4|TRBJ1-3|.|TRBD1
TGTGCCAGCAGCCGGGGACAGAACTCTGGAAACACCATATATTTT
CASSRGQNSGNTIYF
>TRBV3-1|TRBJ2-5|few|.
TGTGCCAGCAGCCTGACCGGGACCTATTGGGAGACCCAGTACTTC
CASSLTGTYWETQYF
>TRBV11-2|TRBJ1-2|once|.
TGTGCCAGCAGCCCACCTACGGACCCCTATGGCTACACCTTC
CASSPPTDPYGYTF
>TRBV7-2|TRBJ2-5|few|.
TGTGCCAGCAGCTTAGGACGTCAGGGCTGGGTGGAAGAGACCCAGTACTTC
CASSLGRQGWVEETQYF
>TRBV12-3/TRBV12-4|TRBJ1-1|.|.
TGTGCCGACCTTCCTGAGGAGGGGAGGGTCGGCCCTGAAGCTTTCTTT
CADLPEEGRVGPEAFF
>TRBV28|TRBJ2-7|.|.
TGTGCCAGCACCCCAACAACTTTCGTGGGCGAGCAGTACTTC
CASTPTTFVGEQYF